The clone carrying this T cell receptor beta chain was seen once. The antigen is not known. The source of the sample is a study of cytomegalovirus exposure and HLA in healthy donors. Study-wide results and caveats: Reportedly, diagnosis of cytomegalovirus status by the classifier showed high specificity and sensitivity.

Libraries were prepared by immunoSEQ multiplex PCR; TCRdb keeps only in-frame clonotypes and omits some of them. The sample lists roughly 75,000 clones, roughly 95% occurring once. Sequencing input: PBMCs. The TCR originated in a woman aged 18-29 years in good health and CMV-seropositive.

The CDR3 loop is CASSRYQTSGENEQYF. CDR3 nucleotides: TGCGCCAGCAGCAGATACCAGACTAGCGGGGAGAATGAGCAGTACTTC. The chain links TRBV5-1 to TRBJ2-7; TRBD2 matches at 11 bases. The V gene end was trimmed by 4 bases and the J gene end by 7 bases; junction bases not matched to a gene: 13. CDR3 length: 16 residues. The germline CDR1 and CDR2 sequences are SGHRS and YFSETQ.